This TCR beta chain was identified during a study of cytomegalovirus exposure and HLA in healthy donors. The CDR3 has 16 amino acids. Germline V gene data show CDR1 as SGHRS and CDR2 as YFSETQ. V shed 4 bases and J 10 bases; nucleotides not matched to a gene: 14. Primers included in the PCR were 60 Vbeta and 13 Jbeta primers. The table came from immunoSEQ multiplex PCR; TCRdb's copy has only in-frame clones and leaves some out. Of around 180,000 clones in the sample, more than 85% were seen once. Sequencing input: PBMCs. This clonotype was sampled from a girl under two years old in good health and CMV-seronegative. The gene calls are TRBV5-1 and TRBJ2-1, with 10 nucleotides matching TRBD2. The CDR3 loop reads CASSQRTSGTGDEQFF. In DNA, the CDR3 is TGCGCCAGCAGCCAAAGAACTAGCGGGACGGGAGACGAGCAGTTCTTC.